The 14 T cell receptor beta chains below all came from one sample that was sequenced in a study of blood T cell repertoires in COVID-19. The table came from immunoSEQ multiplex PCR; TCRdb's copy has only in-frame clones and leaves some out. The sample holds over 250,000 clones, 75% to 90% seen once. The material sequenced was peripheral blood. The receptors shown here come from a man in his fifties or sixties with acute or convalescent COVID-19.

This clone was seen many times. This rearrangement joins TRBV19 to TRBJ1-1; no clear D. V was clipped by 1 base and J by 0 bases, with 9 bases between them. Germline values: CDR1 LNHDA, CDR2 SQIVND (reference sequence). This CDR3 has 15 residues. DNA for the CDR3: TGTGCCAGTAGTATAGGGTGGGCCTTGAACACTGAAGCTTTCTTT. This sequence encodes CASSIGWALNTEAFF.

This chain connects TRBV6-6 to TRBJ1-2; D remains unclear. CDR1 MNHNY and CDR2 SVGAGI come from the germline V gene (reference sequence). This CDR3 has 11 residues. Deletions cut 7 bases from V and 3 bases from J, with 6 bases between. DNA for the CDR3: TGTGCCAGCATCTACGACTATGGCTACACCTTC. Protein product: CASIYDYGYTF.

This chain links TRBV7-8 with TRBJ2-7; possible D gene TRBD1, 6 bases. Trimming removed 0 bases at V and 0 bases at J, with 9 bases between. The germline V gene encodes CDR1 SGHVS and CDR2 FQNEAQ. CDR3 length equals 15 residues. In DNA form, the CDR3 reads TGTGCCAGCAGCTTAGCGGACAGCTCCTCCTACGAGCAGTACTTC. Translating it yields CASSLADSSSYEQYF.

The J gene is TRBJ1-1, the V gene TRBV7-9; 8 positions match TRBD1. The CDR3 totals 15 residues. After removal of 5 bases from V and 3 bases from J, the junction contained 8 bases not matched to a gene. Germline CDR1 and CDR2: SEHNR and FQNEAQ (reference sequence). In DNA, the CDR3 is TGTGCCAGCAGCCGCGGGGACAGGCCCGACACTGAAGCTTTCTTT. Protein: CASSRGDRPDTEAFF.

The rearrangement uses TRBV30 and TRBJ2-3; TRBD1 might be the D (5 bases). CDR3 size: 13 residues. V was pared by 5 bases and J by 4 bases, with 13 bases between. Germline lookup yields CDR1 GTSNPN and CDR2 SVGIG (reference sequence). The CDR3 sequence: CAWGVQGPDTQYF. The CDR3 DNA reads TGTGCCTGGGGGGTGCAGGGTCCAGATACGCAGTATTTT.

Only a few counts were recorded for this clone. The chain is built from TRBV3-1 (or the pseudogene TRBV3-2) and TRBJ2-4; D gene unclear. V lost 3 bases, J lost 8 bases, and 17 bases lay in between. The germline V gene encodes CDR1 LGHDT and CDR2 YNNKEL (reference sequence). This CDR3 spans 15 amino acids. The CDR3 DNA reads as TGTGCCAGCAGCCAGGGCCCCGCTGGCCTTGACATTCAGTACTTC. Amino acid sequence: CASSQGPAGLDIQYF.

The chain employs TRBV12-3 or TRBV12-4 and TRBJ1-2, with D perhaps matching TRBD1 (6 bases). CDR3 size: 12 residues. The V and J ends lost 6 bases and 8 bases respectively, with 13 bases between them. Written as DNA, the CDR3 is TGTGCCAGCAGCCTGAACAGGGTAGGCTACACCTTC. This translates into CASSLNRVGYTF.

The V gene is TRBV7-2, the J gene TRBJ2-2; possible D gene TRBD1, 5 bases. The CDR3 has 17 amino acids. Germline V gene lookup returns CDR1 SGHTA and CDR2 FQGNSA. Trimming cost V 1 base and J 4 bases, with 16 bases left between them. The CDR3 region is CASSLEGSGRVTGELFF. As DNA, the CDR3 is TGTGCCAGCAGCTTAGAGGGGTCGGGCAGGGTCACCGGGGAGCTGTTTTTT.

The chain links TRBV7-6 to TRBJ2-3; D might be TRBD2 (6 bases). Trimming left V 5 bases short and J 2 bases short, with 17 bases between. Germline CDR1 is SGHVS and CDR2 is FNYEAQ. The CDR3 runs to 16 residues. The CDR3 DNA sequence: TGTGCCAGCAGCAAAGAAGGAGGGGATTACACAGATACGCAGTATTTT. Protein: CASSKEGGDYTDTQYF. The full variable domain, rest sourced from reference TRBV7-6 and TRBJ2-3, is GAGVSQSPRYKVTKRGQDVALRCDPISGHVSLYWYRQALGQGPEFLTYFNYEAQQDKSGLPNDRFSAERPEGSISTLTIQRTEQRDSAMYRCASSKEGGDYTDTQYFGPGTRLTVL.

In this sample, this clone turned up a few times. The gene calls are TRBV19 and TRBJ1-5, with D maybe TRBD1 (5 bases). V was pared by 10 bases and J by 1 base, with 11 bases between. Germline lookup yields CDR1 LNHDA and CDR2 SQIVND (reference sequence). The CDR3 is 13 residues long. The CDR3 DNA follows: TGTGCCACCCGAGACAGAAGCAATCAGCCCCAGCATTTT. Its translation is CATRDRSNQPQHF.

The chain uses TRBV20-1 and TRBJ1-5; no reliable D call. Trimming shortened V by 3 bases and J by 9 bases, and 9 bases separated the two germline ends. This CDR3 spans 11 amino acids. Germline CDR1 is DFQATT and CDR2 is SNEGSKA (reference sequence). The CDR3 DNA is TGCAGTGCTAGCCGAGGTGGGCCCCAGCATTTT. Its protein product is CSASRGGPQHF.

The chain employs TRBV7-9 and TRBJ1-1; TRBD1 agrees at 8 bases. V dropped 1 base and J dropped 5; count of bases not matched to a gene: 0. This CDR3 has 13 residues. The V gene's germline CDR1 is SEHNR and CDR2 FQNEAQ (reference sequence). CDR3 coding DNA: TGTGCCAGCAGCTTAGGGGACAGGACTGAAGCTTTCTTT. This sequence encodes CASSLGDRTEAFF.

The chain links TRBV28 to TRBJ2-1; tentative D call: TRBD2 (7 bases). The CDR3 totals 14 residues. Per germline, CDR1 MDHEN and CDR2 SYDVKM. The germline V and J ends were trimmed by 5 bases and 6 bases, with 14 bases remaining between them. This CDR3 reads CASSGRGPLNEQFF. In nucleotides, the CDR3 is TGTGCCAGCAGTGGGCGGGGGCCCCTCAATGAGCAGTTCTTC.

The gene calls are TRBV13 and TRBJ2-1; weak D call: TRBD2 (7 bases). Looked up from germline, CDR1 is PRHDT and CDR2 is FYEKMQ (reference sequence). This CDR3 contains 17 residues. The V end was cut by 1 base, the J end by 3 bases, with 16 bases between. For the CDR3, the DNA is TGTGCCAGCAGCTTAGTGGGGGGGGCGCGGATCTACAATGAGCAGTTCTTC. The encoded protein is CASSLVGGARIYNEQFF.